The 23 T cell receptor beta chains presented below share a single source sample, sequenced in a study of T-cell memory formation after mild COVID-19 (TCRdb year 2021). Library generation was performed with 5' RACE. Sequencer: Illumina NovaSeq 6000. TCRdb reworked the public reads: Q25 trimming with fastp, MiXCR clone assembly, productive beta chains retained. Identical CDR3 proteins give one entry, which carries the most common genes and DNA. Recorded for this sample are approximately 260,000 distinct CDR3 sequences; roughly 16% of them occurred a single time. The ten largest make up about a fifth of the sample. Sequences were obtained from PBMCs or a T cell subset sorted from them (not recorded which). All receptors come from a man younger than 35 who had mild COVID-19 (a few samples of this study predate the infection). The sample titles of this study are shuffled in the database, so cell type and time point are left out; the donor was told from shared clones.

There are many counts of this clonotype. V usage is TRBV7-6 and J usage is TRBJ2-7; 8 bases align to TRBD1. The CDR3 has 15 amino acids. Germline V lookup: CDR1 SGHVS, CDR2 FNYEAQ. The ends lost 5 bases at V and 0 bases at J; junction bases unmatched: 6. The chain's CDR3 is CASSGRQGSSYEQYV. CDR3 DNA: TGTGCCAGCAGCGGCCGACAGGGGAGCTCCTACGAGCAGTACGTC.

This clonotype turned up a few times. J is TRBJ1-1 and V is TRBV10-3; D may be TRBD1 (6 bases). The CDR3 loop spans 14 amino acids. The germline V gene has CDR1 ENHRY and CDR2 SYGVKD. V was shortened by 0 bases and J by 3 bases, with 8 bases between the two germline ends. CDR3 amino acids: CAISESDRYTEAFF. The CDR3 DNA follows: TGTGCCATCAGTGAGTCGGACAGATACACTGAAGCTTTCTTT.

The chain uses TRBV20-1 and TRBJ1-6; 8 bases are shared with TRBD1. CDR3 length: 15 residues. Germline V gene lookup returns CDR1 DFQATT and CDR2 SNEGSKA (reference sequence). V lost 4 bases, J lost 7 bases, and 9 bases stayed unmatched. This CDR3 reads CSATPPDRANSPLHF. The CDR3 DNA follows: TGCAGTGCTACCCCCCCGGACAGGGCGAATTCACCCCTCCACTTT.

This rearrangement joins TRBV9 to TRBJ2-1, with D perhaps matching TRBD2 (7 bases). Germline lookup yields CDR1 SGDLS and CDR2 YYNGEE. The germline V and J ends were trimmed by 3 bases and 7 bases, with 20 bases remaining between them. This CDR3 comprises 16 residues. CDR3 region: CASSAPGGRSWNEQFF. CDR3 nucleotides: TGTGCCAGCAGCGCTCCCGGGGGGCGATCTTGGAATGAGCAGTTCTTC.

The J gene is TRBJ2-2, the V gene TRBV9, with a weak D call TRBD1 (5 bases). Trimming stripped 5 bases from V and 2 bases from J, with 7 bases between. The germline gives CDR1 SGDLS, CDR2 YYNGEE. The CDR3 is made up of 13 amino acids. CDR3 in amino acids: CASRQENTGELFF. CDR3 in DNA: TGTGCCAGCAGACAGGAAAACACCGGGGAGCTGTTTTTT.

In its sample, this clonotype was seen many times. The rearrangement links TRBV7-2 to TRBJ2-1; D gene unclear. CDR1 and CDR2 (germline): SGHTA, FQGNSA. The CDR3 covers 13 residues. Trimming shortened V by 1 base and J by 4 bases, and 5 bases separated the two germline ends. This CDR3 is CASSLVDYNEQFF. The CDR3, as DNA: TGTGCCAGCAGCTTAGTCGATTACAATGAGCAGTTCTTC.

This clonotype was seen repeatedly, ten times or more. This chain links TRBV7-2 with TRBJ1-3, with a tentative D call TRBD1 (6 bases). There are 16 residues in the CDR3. V lost 5 bases and J lost 0, with 14 bases in between. Germline CDR1 is SGHTA and CDR2 is FQGNSA. The CDR3 reads CASSPRQVRSGNTIYF. The CDR3 nucleotides read TGTGCCAGCAGCCCCCGACAGGTTCGCTCTGGAAACACCATATATTTT.

The chain joins TRBV6-5 to TRBJ2-5; 9 bases match TRBD2. Germline V gene data show CDR1 as MNHEY and CDR2 as SVGAGI. This CDR3 spans 14 amino acids. With V trimmed by 6 bases and J by 7 bases, 9 bases remained unmatched. The CDR3 DNA is TGTGCCAGCAGCCCGGGACTAGCCCACCGGACCCAGTACTTC. This gives the protein CASSPGLAHRTQYF.

This clonotype has more than one count but fewer than ten. This chain links TRBV28 with TRBJ1-2; weak D call: TRBD1 (6 bases). The CDR3 loop spans 13 amino acids. Germline-derived CDR1 and CDR2 are MDHEN and SYDVKM. V was cut by 5 bases and J by 4 bases, with 11 bases left in between. The CDR3 sequence is CASSQGGGYGYTF. The CDR3 DNA is TGTGCCAGCAGTCAAGGGGGAGGCTATGGCTACACCTTC.

This chain links TRBV9 with TRBJ1-2; D call uncertain. Germline CDR1 SGDLS, CDR2 YYNGEE. The CDR3 length is 15 residues. Deletions cut 5 bases from V and 2 bases from J, with 16 bases between. CDR3 sequence: CASRPHRSPNYGYTF. The CDR3 nucleotides are TGTGCCAGCAGGCCACATCGCTCCCCAAACTATGGCTACACCTTC. The full variable domain, completed using reference TRBV9 and TRBJ1-2, is DSGVTQTPKHLITATGQRVTLRCSPRSGDLSVYWYQQSLDQGLQFLIQYYNGEERAKGNILERFSAQQFPDLHSELNLSSLELGDSALYFCASRPHRSPNYGYTFGSGTRLTVV.

The CDR3 loop is CSALRGGSASETQYF. The CDR3 bases are TGCAGTGCTCTCCGGGGGGGGTCGGCGAGCGAGACCCAGTACTTC. The J gene is TRBJ2-5, the V gene TRBV20-1; 8 bases match TRBD2. From germline, CDR1 is DFQATT and CDR2 SNEGSKA (reference sequence). The CDR3 loop spans 15 amino acids. The ends lost 5 bases at V and 5 bases at J; junction bases unmatched: 13.

This clonotype was recorded a few times. The chain is built from TRBV20-1 and TRBJ1-2; 10 bases are a match to TRBD1. Germline V gene data show CDR1 as DFQATT and CDR2 as SNEGSKA (reference sequence). CDR3 size: 16 residues. Trimming removed 0 bases from V and 5 bases from J; junction bases left unmatched: 9. CDR3 DNA: TGCAGTGCTAGAGATGCGGGACAGGGGTTGGGGTATGGCTACACCTTC. Protein product: CSARDAGQGLGYGYTF.

This clonotype was seen a single time. The rearrangement links TRBV28 to TRBJ2-3; D is possibly TRBD1 or TRBD2 (6 bases each). There are 13 residues in the CDR3. Trimming took 10 bases from V and 3 from J, leaving 14 bases between them. The V gene's germline CDR1 is MDHEN and CDR2 SYDVKM. CDR3 residues: CATKKGGTDTQYF. In DNA form, the CDR3 reads TGTGCCACCAAGAAAGGGGGGACAGATACGCAGTATTTT.

In its sample, this clonotype was seen a few times. The rearrangement joins TRBV7-9 to TRBJ2-3; D is unresolved. The CDR3 consists of 14 residues. The V and J ends lost 5 bases and 4 bases respectively, with 13 bases between them. CDR1 is SEHNR and CDR2 is FQNEAQ in the germline V gene (reference sequence). The CDR3 coding sequence is TGTGCCAGCAGCCAACGCGTATTGGCAGATACGCAGTATTTT. It specifies CASSQRVLADTQYF.

This clonotype occurred a few times. The CDR3 is CASSDRGHPSQETQYF. The CDR3 bases are TGTGCCAGCAGCGATCGCGGACACCCATCCCAAGAGACCCAGTACTTC. The chain has TRBV3-1 and TRBJ2-5, with D possibly being TRBD1 (5 bases). CDR1 and CDR2 (germline): LGHDT, YNNKEL (reference sequence). The CDR3 is made up of 16 amino acids. V was clipped by 5 bases and J by 1 base, with 17 bases between them.

This clonotype came up a few times. The gene calls are TRBV27 and TRBJ2-7; D unclear. The length of the CDR3 is 16 residues. CDR1 is MNHEY, CDR2 SMNVEV, per germline (reference sequence). Trimming pared 0 bases from V and 3 bases from J, leaving 15 bases between. In DNA, the CDR3 is TGTGCCAGCAGTTTATCGTCCCAAGTGACCTACTACGAGCAGTACTTC. It encodes CASSLSSQVTYYEQYF.

The gene calls are TRBV5-6 and TRBJ1-5; possibly TRBD1 for D (5 bases). Germline CDR1 and CDR2: SGHDT and YYEEEE. The ends were cut back, 0 bases at V and 5 bases at J, with 15 bases in the middle. The CDR3 spans 16 residues. The CDR3 spells CASSLAVRVGDQPQHF. The CDR3, as DNA: TGTGCCAGCAGCTTGGCTGTCAGGGTAGGGGATCAGCCCCAGCATTTT.

This clonotype has a handful of counts. The CDR3 nucleotides read TGTGCCAGCAGCGCAACAGGGTTTGAGCAGTTCTTC. Translation gives CASSATGFEQFF. The rearrangement links TRBV7-9 to TRBJ2-1, with a possible D match to TRBD1 (6 bases). Trimming took 5 bases from V and 9 from J, leaving 11 bases between them. Germline V gene data show CDR1 as SEHNR and CDR2 as FQNEAQ (reference sequence). The CDR3 consists of 12 residues.

The chain employs TRBV10-3 and TRBJ1-5, with a weak D call TRBD1 (5 bases). V was clipped by 11 bases and J by 3 bases, with 17 bases between them. The CDR3 is 14 residues long. Germline CDR1 is ENHRY and CDR2 is SYGVKD. The chain's CDR3 is CASGTRGSNQPQHF. In DNA form, the CDR3 reads TGTGCCTCAGGCACTAGGGGCTCCAATCAGCCCCAGCATTTT.

This clonotype has a handful of counts. The chain recombines TRBV5-1 with TRBJ2-3, with TRBD2 identical over 9 bases. CDR1 and CDR2 from the germline V gene are SGHRS and YFSETQ. V was pared by 0 bases and J by 2 bases, with 7 bases of the junction left unmatched. This CDR3 is 17 amino acids long. The CDR3 here is CASSLVPSGGPTDTQYF. In DNA, the CDR3 is TGCGCCAGCAGCTTGGTCCCCAGCGGGGGGCCCACAGATACGCAGTATTTT.

The V and J genes are TRBV6-5 and TRBJ2-5, with 9 bases identical to TRBD1. The germline V gene encodes CDR1 MNHEY and CDR2 SVGAGI. This CDR3 region has 13 residues. V lost 6 bases and J lost 5; bases outside the gene matches: 4. CDR3 bases: TGTGCCAGCAGGGGGACAGGGAGGGAGACCCAGTACTTC. As protein: CASRGTGRETQYF.

This clonotype was seen a handful of times. The chain links TRBV28 to TRBJ1-1; D remains ambiguous. Germline CDR1 reads MDHEN; CDR2 reads SYDVKM. The CDR3 contains 13 residues. Trimming took off 6 bases at V and 0 bases at J, with 8 bases between the two ends. The chain's CDR3 is CASRPTVNTEAFF. The CDR3 DNA reads TGTGCCAGCAGGCCCACAGTGAACACTGAAGCTTTCTTT.

This clonotype was counted only a few times. The rearrangement links TRBV11-2 to TRBJ2-5; D gene ambiguous. The germline gives CDR1 SGHAT, CDR2 FQNNGV. The V gene lost 1 base and the J gene lost 2 bases, with 14 bases spanning the gap. CDR3 length: 16 amino acids. DNA of the CDR3: TGTGCCAGCAGCTTAGTTGGACCTGTAGGGCAAGAGACCCAGTACTTC. It translates to CASSLVGPVGQETQYF.